This entry lists 26 T cell receptor beta chains sequenced from one sample in a study of graft-versus-host responses after intestinal transplantation (dated by TCRdb to about 2021). The library was made by the immunoSEQ multiplex PCR assay. Sourced from immuneACCESS, this table was stored by TCRdb with only in-frame sequences that have V and J called. A share of the clones is absent; for the studies checked, an unresolved V gene accounts for under half, and the remainder has no known explanation. For this sample there are about 7,200 clones; more than 25% appear just once. The ten top clones hold nearly 4% of the sample. Read against the paper, the sample's time point label means: cells obtained before transplantation from donor or recipient. The sequencing used alloreactive CD4+ T cells from a mixed lymphocyte reaction culture, collected before transplantation. This specimen's cell subset or site label, interpreted: CFSE-low proliferating T cells sorted from approximately 6-day pre-transplant mixed lymphocyte reaction (GvH or HvG direction). These TCRs come from a human patient who was an organ donor for intestinal transplantation.

This chain connects TRBV5-4 to TRBJ2-3, with 9 bases matching TRBD2. CDR1 is SGHNT, CDR2 YYREEE, per germline (reference sequence). Unmatched junction bases numbered 12, after V lost 0 bases and J lost 10 bases. This CDR3 contains 16 residues. Here the CDR3 reads CASSLESRREGGAQYF. The CDR3 nucleotides read TGTGCCAGCAGCTTGGAGTCCCGGCGGGAGGGGGGTGCGCAGTATTTT. Using reference TRBV5-4 and TRBJ2-3 for the parts outside the CDR3, the full variable domain is ETGVTQSPTHLIKTRGQQVTLRCSSQSGHNTVSWYQQALGQGPQFIFQYYREEENGRGNFPPRFSGLQFPNYSSELNVNALELDDSALYLCASSLESRREGGAQYFGPGTRLTVL.

In its sample, this clone was seen a few times. At one end the junction does not follow the germline gene, possibly because of a read error. This chain uses TRBV7-3 with TRBJ1-4; 7 positions match TRBD1. This CDR3 is built from 15 residues. Germline CDR1 SGHTA, CDR2 FQGTGA. CDR3 residues: CASSVTGATNEKLFF. The DNA of the CDR3 is TGTGCCAGCAGCGTAACAGGGGCAACTAATGAAAAACTGTTTTTT.

The J gene is TRBJ2-5, the V gene TRBV5-5; 10 bases line up with TRBD2. The V segment lost 3 bases and the J segment 2 bases; nucleotides outside the gene matches: 4. Germline values: CDR1 SGHKS, CDR2 YYEKEE (reference sequence). CDR3 length: 15 amino acids. The CDR3: CASSYLAGDQETQYF. CDR3 nucleotides: TGTGCCAGCAGCTATCTAGCGGGGGATCAAGAGACCCAGTACTTC.

The chain couples TRBV28 to TRBJ2-5, with 8 bases that match TRBD2. Germline CDR1 MDHEN, CDR2 SYDVKM. Trimming removed 0 bases from V and 9 bases from J; junction bases left unmatched: 9. This CDR3 region has 15 residues. In DNA, the CDR3 is TGTGCCAGCAGTTTATGGGGACTAGAGGGAAGGGCCCAGTACTTC. Encoded protein: CASSLWGLEGRAQYF.

The V and J genes are TRBV6-1 and TRBJ2-5; 8 bases line up with TRBD1. CDR3 length equals 15 residues. Unmatched junction bases numbered 6, after V lost 3 bases and J lost 3 bases. CDR1 is MNHNS and CDR2 is SASEGT in the germline V gene. The CDR3 loop reads CASSERAGGKETQYF. Written as DNA, the CDR3 is TGTGCCAGCAGTGAGCGGGCAGGGGGCAAAGAGACCCAGTACTTC.

This clone is categorized as medium-sized (0.01 to 0.1%). The V and J genes are TRBV5-6 and TRBJ1-2, with 7 bases identical to TRBD1. V was pared by 0 bases and J by 4 bases, with 3 bases of the junction left unmatched. Germline lookup yields CDR1 SGHDT and CDR2 YYEEEE. The CDR3 is 14 amino acids. CDR3 loop: CASSLGQGSYGYTF. In DNA, the CDR3 is TGTGCCAGCAGCTTGGGACAGGGAAGCTATGGCTACACCTTC.

In this sample, this clone is medium-sized (0.01 to 0.1%). The chain links TRBV6-4 to TRBJ2-1, with TRBD1 identical over 11 bases. CDR3 size: 14 residues. V lost 6 bases to trimming and J lost 6 bases; unmatched junction nucleotides: 4. Germline CDR1 reads MRHNA; CDR2 reads SNTAGT. In DNA form, the CDR3 reads TGTGCCAGCAGCCCCGGGACAGGGGGCAATGAGCAGTTCTTC. Translating gives CASSPGTGGNEQFF.

The chain recombines TRBV11-2 with TRBJ2-7; D gene unclear. Trimming cost V 4 bases and J 3 bases, with 10 bases left between them. Germline assignment: CDR1 SGHAT and CDR2 FQNNGV. The CDR3 is 13 amino acids. CDR3 protein: CASSSLRLYEQYF. The CDR3 DNA follows: TGTGCCAGCAGCTCCCTCCGACTCTACGAGCAGTACTTC.

This clone was detected only a few times. The rearrangement uses TRBV2 and TRBJ1-2, with D maybe TRBD1 (5 bases). CDR1 and CDR2 from the germline V gene are SNHLY and FYNNEI. The CDR3 spans 15 residues. The V end lost 2 bases, the J end lost 13 bases, and 23 bases lay between the germline ends. This chain's CDR3 is CASSERSTWGGPSTF. CDR3 coding DNA: TGTGCCAGCAGTGAACGGAGTACATGGGGCGGCCCCTCCACCTTC.

The chain links TRBV4-1 to TRBJ1-2; a weak D match, TRBD1 (6 bases). Trimming removed 1 base from V and 8 bases from J, with 14 bases in between. This CDR3 spans 14 amino acids. Germline CDR1 is MGHRA and CDR2 is YSYEKL. CDR3: CASSQVGGRRGYTF. The CDR3 DNA reads TGCGCCAGCAGCCAAGTCGGGGGGCGCAGGGGCTACACCTTC.

The rearrangement links TRBV6-6 to TRBJ1-2; D might be TRBD1 (5 bases). Trimming removed 2 bases from V and 3 bases from J, with 13 bases in between. Germline CDR1 is MNHNY and CDR2 is SVGAGI (reference sequence). The CDR3 extends over 15 amino acids. DNA of the CDR3: TGTGCCAGCAGTTACCCTGGGGGGTTCGACTATGGCTACACCTTC. Amino acids: CASSYPGGFDYGYTF.

This chain links TRBV4-2 with TRBJ2-5, with 9 positions matching TRBD2. V lost 0 bases and J lost 0; bases outside the gene matches: 8. Per the germline V gene, CDR1 is LGHNA and CDR2 is YNFKEQ. This CDR3 contains 18 residues. The CDR3 DNA sequence: TGTGCCAGCAGCCAAGATTGGGCCAGCGGGAGGTACCAAGAGACCCAGTACTTC. It translates to CASSQDWASGRYQETQYF.

Within the sample, this clone is medium-sized (0.01 to 0.1%). The chain couples TRBV6-5 to TRBJ1-2, with D perhaps TRBD1 (5 bases). V shed 7 bases and J shed 4 bases, with 16 bases lying between them. Germline-derived CDR1 and CDR2 are MNHEY and SVGAGI. The CDR3 consists of 14 residues. The CDR3: CASNLRGGRYGYTF. The CDR3 DNA is TGTGCCAGCAACCTAAGGGGTGGACGCTATGGCTACACCTTC.

V usage is TRBV19 and J usage is TRBJ2-5, with 8 nucleotides matching TRBD1. The CDR3 loop spans 16 amino acids. Trimming cost V 7 bases and J 4 bases; bases outside gene matches: 14. Germline V lookup: CDR1 LNHDA, CDR2 SQIVND (reference sequence). CDR3 in amino acids: CASTSPGAGGVETQYF. The CDR3 DNA reads as TGTGCCAGTACCTCCCCGGGGGCAGGGGGCGTAGAGACCCAGTACTTC.

J is TRBJ1-5 and V is TRBV6-5; possibly TRBD1 for D (5 bases). The CDR3 is 12 amino acids. Germline V gives CDR1 MNHEY, CDR2 SVGAGI. V was shortened by 3 bases and J by 11 bases, with 11 bases between the two germline ends. The chain's CDR3 is CASSYRRDAQHF. DNA of the CDR3: TGTGCCAGCAGTTATAGGCGGGACGCCCAGCATTTT.

CDR3 protein: CASSKKPWDSEQYF. The CDR3 nucleotides are TGTGCCAGCAGCAAGAAACCCTGGGACTCCGAGCAGTACTTC. The rearrangement uses TRBV9 and TRBJ2-7; TRBD2 might be the D (6 bases). V shed 4 bases and J shed 6 bases, with 17 bases lying between them. From germline, CDR1 is SGDLS and CDR2 YYNGEE. The CDR3 consists of 14 residues.

The J gene is TRBJ1-6, the V gene TRBV27, with 8 nucleotides matching TRBD1. The CDR3 is made up of 13 amino acids. Trimming removed 6 bases from V and 10 bases from J; junction bases left unmatched: 5. Germline V gene sequence: CDR1 MNHEY, CDR2 SMNVEV (reference sequence). In nucleotides, the CDR3 is TGTGCCAGCAGACAGGGGGGAAAATCACCCCTCCACTTT. This codes for CASRQGGKSPLHF.

This sequence joins TRBV19 and TRBJ1-4, with a tentative D call TRBD1 (6 bases). Germline V CDR1 and CDR2: LNHDA, SQIVND (reference sequence). Between the trimmed V and J ends, which lost 3 bases and 8 bases, there was a span of 16 bases. The CDR3 has 15 residues. The CDR3 DNA is TGTGCCAGTAGTATGGAGACAGGAACAAGCGAAAAACTGTTTTTT. Protein: CASSMETGTSEKLFF.

CDR3 coding DNA: TGCGCCAGCAGCCTAAGACCCTCAGGGAAAAGCTCCTATAATTCACCCCTCCACTTT. Amino acid sequence: CASSLRPSGKSSYNSPLHF. The chain employs TRBV5-1 and TRBJ1-6; weak D call: TRBD1 (5 bases). The V gene's germline CDR1 is SGHRS and CDR2 YFSETQ. Trimming left V 4 bases short and J 0 bases short, with 20 bases between. The CDR3 is 19 amino acids.

Within the sample, this clone is medium-sized. This sequence joins TRBV5-6 and TRBJ1-1; D gene uncertain. The germline CDR1 and CDR2 sequences are SGHDT and YYEEEE. This CDR3 comprises 14 residues. V lost 1 base and J lost 1, with 8 bases in between. In DNA form, the CDR3 reads TGTGCCAGCAGCTTGACTCGGGGGAACACTGAAGCTTTCTTT. Translating gives CASSLTRGNTEAFF.

The V and J genes are TRBV19 and TRBJ2-3; maybe TRBD2 (6 bases). This CDR3 has 16 amino acids. V gave up 3 bases and J gave up 0 bases, with 13 bases separating them. The V gene's germline CDR1 is LNHDA and CDR2 SQIVND (reference sequence). This CDR3 is CASSIRAGTSTDTQYF. DNA for the CDR3: TGTGCCAGTAGTATCAGGGCGGGGACGAGCACAGATACGCAGTATTTT.

About this clone itself: The same CDR3 arises from other DNA sequences in this sample as well. The V gene is TRBV7-6, the J gene TRBJ1-1; TRBD1 is a possible D gene (5 bases). The CDR3 spans 12 residues. From germline, CDR1 is SGHVS and CDR2 FNYEAQ. Trimming pared 1 base from V and 8 bases from J, leaving 8 bases between. The CDR3 loop is CASSLGRGEAFF. In DNA, the CDR3 is TGTGCCAGCAGCTTAGGGAGGGGCGAAGCTTTCTTT.

The rearrangement joins TRBV7-9 to TRBJ2-3, with D possibly TRBD1 on 6 matching bases. There are 15 residues in the CDR3. Trimming left V 4 bases short and J 0 bases short, with 11 bases between. CDR1 is SEHNR and CDR2 is FQNEAQ in the germline V gene (reference sequence). CDR3 DNA sequence: TGTGCCAGCAGCTCCCGACAGGCTAGCACAGATACGCAGTATTTT. Translating gives CASSSRQASTDTQYF.

This chain links TRBV18 with TRBJ2-5, with TRBD2 identical over 9 bases. The V gene end was trimmed by 2 bases and the J gene end by 5 bases; junction bases not matched to a gene: 9. Germline V gene sequence: CDR1 KGHSH, CDR2 LQKENI. The CDR3 extends over 16 amino acids. The CDR3 spells CASSPYRGGGQETQYF. Here the CDR3 DNA reads TGTGCCAGCTCACCATACCGCGGGGGGGGCCAGGAGACCCAGTACTTC.

This clone has a handful of counts. The V gene is TRBV27, the J gene TRBJ1-2; 8 bases line up with TRBD1. This CDR3 region has 16 residues. CDR1 and CDR2 from the germline V gene are MNHEY and SMNVEV (reference sequence). V lost 0 bases and J lost 6; bases outside the gene matches: 9. CDR3: CASSLSAPGQGNGYTF. For the CDR3, the DNA is TGTGCCAGCAGTTTATCGGCCCCTGGACAGGGTAATGGCTACACCTTC.

The J gene is TRBJ1-1, the V gene TRBV11-2, with D possibly TRBD1 on 6 matching bases. The CDR3 has 16 residues. The germline CDR1 and CDR2 sequences are SGHAT and FQNNGV. V gave up 6 bases and J gave up 0 bases, with 17 bases separating them. The CDR3 DNA reads TGTGCCAGCAGAGCCGGGACAAGACACTTGAACACTGAAGCTTTCTTT. Protein: CASRAGTRHLNTEAFF.